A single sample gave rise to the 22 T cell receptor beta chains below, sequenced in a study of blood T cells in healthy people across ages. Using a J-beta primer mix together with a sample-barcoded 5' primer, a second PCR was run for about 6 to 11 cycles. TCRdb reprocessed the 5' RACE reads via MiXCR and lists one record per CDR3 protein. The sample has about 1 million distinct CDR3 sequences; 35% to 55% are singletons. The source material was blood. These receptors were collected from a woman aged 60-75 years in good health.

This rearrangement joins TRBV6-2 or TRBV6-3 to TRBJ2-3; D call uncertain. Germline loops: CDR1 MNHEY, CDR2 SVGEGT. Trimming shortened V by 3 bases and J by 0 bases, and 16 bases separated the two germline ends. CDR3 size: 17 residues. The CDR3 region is CASSYPGWARSTDTQYF. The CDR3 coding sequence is TGTGCCAGCAGTTATCCCGGCTGGGCTAGGAGCACAGATACGCAGTATTTT.

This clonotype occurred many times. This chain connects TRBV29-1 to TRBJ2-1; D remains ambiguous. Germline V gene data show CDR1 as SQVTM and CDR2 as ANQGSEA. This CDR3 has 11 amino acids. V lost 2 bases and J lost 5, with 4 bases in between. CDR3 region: CSVEPDNEQFF. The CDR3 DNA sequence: TGCAGCGTTGAACCGGACAATGAGCAGTTCTTC.

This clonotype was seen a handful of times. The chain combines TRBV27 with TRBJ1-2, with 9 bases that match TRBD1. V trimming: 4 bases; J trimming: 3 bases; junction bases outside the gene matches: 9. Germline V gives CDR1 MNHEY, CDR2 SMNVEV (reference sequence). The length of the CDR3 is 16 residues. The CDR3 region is CASSSAGTGFHYGYTF. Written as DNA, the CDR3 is TGTGCCAGCAGTTCGGCAGGGACAGGGTTTCACTATGGCTACACCTTC.

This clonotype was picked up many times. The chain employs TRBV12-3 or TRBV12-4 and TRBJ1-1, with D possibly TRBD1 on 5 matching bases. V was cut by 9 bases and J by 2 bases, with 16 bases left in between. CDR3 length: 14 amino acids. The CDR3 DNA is TGTGCCAGTATATTACAGGTTCCTAACACTGAAGCTTTCTTT. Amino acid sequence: CASILQVPNTEAFF.

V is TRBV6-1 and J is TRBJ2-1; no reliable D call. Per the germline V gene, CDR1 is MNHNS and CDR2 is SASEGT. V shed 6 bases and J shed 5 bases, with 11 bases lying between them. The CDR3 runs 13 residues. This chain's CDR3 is CASRRIVDNEQFF. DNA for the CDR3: TGTGCCAGCAGAAGAATAGTAGACAATGAGCAGTTCTTC.

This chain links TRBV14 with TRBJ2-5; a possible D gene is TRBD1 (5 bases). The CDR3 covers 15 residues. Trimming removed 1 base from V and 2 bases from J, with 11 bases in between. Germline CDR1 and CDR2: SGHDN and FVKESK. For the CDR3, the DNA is TGTGCCAGCAGCCAAGGCAGGGCGCGACAAGAGACCCAGTACTTC. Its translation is CASSQGRARQETQYF.

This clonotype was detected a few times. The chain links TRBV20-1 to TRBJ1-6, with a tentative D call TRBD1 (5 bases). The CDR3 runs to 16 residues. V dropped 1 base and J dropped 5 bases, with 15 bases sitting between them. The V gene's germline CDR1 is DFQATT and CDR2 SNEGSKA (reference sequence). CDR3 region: CSARALGGIDNSPLHF. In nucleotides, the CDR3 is TGCAGTGCTAGAGCCTTGGGGGGAATAGATAATTCACCCCTCCACTTT.

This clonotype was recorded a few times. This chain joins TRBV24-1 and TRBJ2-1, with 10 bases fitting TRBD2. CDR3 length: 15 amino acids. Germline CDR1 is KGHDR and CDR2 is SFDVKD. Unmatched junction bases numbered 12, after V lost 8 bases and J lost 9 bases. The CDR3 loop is CATKRVQREGCEQFF. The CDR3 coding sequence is TGTGCCACCAAAAGGGTCCAGCGGGAGGGCTGTGAGCAGTTCTTC.

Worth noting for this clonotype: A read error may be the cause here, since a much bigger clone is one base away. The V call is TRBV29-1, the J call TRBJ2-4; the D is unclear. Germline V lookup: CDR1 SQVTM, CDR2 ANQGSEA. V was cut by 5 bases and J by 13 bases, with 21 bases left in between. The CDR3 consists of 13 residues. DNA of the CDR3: TGCAGCGTTTCCCCAGCCGCTACCTACAAGCAGTACTTC. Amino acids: CSVSPAATYKQYF.

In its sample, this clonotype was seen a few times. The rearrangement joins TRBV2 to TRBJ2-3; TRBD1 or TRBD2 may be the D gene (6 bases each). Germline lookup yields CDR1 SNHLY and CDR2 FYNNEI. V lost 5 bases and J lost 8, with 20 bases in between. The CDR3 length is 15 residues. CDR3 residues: CASSQEGGALTTQYF. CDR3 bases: TGTGCCAGCAGTCAGGAGGGGGGCGCATTAACTACGCAGTATTTT.

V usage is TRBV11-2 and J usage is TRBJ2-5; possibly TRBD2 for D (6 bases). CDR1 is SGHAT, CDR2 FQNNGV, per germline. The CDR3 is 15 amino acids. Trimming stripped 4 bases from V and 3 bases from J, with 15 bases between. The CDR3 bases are TGTGCCAGCAGCTACCTCCCGCGGGATAAAGAGACCCAGTACTTC. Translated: CASSYLPRDKETQYF.

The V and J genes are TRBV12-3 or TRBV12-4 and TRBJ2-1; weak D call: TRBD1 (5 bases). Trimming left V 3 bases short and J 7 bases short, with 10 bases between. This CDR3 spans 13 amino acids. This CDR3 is CASSFIRDNEQFF. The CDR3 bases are TGTGCCAGCAGTTTCATCAGGGATAATGAGCAGTTCTTC.

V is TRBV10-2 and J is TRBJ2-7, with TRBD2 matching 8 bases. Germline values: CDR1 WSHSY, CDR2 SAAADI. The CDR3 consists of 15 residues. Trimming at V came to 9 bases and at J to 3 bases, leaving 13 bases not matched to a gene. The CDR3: CASSNQREFVYEQYF. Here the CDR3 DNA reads TGCGCCAGTAGTAATCAGCGGGAGTTTGTCTACGAGCAGTACTTC.

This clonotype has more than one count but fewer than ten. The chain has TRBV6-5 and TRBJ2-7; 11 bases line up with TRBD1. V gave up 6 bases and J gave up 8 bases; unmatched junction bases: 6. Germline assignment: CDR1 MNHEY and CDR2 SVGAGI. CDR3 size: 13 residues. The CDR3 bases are TGTGCCAGCAGCACCGGACAGGGGGCTAAGCAGTACTTC. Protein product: CASSTGQGAKQYF.

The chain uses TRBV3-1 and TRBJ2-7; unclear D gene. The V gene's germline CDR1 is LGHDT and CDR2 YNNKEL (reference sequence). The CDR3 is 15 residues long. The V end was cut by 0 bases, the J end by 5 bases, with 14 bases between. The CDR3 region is CASSQESYASNEQYF. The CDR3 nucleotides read TGTGCCAGCAGCCAAGAAAGTTATGCTAGTAACGAGCAGTACTTC.

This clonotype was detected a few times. Written as DNA, the CDR3 is TGCAGCGGCGGTCCTAGCAGGAACTATGGCTACACCTTC. Residues: CSGGPSRNYGYTF. The chain links TRBV29-1 to TRBJ1-2; D gene uncertain. The V gene's germline CDR1 is SQVTM and CDR2 ANQGSEA. CDR3 length: 13 amino acids. V was cut by 7 bases and J by 2 bases, with 14 bases left in between.

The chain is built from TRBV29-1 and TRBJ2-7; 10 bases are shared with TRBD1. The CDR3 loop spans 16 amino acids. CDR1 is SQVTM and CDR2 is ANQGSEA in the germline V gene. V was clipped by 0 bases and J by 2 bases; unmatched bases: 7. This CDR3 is CSVEDIVGQGAYEQYF. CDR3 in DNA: TGCAGCGTTGAAGACATCGTCGGACAGGGGGCCTACGAGCAGTACTTC.

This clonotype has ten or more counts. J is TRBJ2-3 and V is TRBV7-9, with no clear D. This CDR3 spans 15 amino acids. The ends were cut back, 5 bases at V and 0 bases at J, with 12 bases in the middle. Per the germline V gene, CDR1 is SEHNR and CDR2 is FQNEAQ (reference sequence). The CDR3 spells CASSDIAGSTDTQYF. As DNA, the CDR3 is TGTGCCAGCAGCGATATAGCAGGAAGCACAGATACGCAGTATTTT.

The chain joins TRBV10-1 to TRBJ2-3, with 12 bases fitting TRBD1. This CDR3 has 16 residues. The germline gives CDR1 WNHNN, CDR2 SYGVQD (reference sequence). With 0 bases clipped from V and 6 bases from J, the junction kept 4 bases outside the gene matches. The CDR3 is CASSESGTGGADTQYF. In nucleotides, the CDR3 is TGCGCCAGCAGTGAGTCCGGGACAGGGGGCGCGGATACGCAGTATTTT.

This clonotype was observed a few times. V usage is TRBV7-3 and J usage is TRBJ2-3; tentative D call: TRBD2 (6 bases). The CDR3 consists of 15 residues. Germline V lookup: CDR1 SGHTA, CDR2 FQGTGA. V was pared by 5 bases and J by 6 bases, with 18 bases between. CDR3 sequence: CASSPSGTWRDTQYF. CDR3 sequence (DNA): TGTGCCAGCAGCCCATCCGGGACTTGGAGGGATACGCAGTATTTT.

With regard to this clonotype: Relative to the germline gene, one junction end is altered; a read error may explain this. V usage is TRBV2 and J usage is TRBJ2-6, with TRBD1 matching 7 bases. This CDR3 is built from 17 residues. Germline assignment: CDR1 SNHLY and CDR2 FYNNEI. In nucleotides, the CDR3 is TGTACCAGCAGGGCTGACAGGGCTAAAGCTGGGGCCAACGTCCTGACTTTC. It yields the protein CTSRADRAKAGANVLTF.

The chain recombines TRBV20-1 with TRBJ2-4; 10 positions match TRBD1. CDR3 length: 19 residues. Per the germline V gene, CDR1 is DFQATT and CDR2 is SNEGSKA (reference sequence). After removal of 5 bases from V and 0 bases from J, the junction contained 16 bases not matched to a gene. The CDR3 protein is CSACRPSFGTGVAKNIQYF. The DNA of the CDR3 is TGCAGTGCTTGCCGCCCGAGCTTTGGGACAGGGGTAGCCAAAAACATTCAGTACTTC.